This T cell receptor (beta chain) was documented in a study of CD8+ T cells in alopecia areata. Study-wide context: Tofacitinib therapy lasting 6 to 18 months was followed by 6 months off drug.

The CDR3 length is 15 residues. V was cut by 6 bases and J by 0 bases, with 11 bases left in between. In germline, CDR1 is MGHRA, CDR2 YSYEKL. PBMCs were stained for CD3, CD4 and CD8, and CD4+ and CD8+ T cells were sorted. Findings and limits, study-wide: Scalp repertoires also include resident alphabeta T cells from normal skin. Lesional scalp, especially alopecia totalis/universalis, showed higher clonality than normal scalp.

Once RNA had been extracted, it was reverse transcribed into cDNA to act as the sequencing template. Measured with immunoSEQ multiplex PCR; TCRdb has only the in-frame clones, and not every one. The sample contains roughly 150,000 clones, 40% to 50% of which appear only once. Comments on this clone: As yet, its antigen is unknown.

The clonotype comes from a human donor with alopecia areata. This sequence joins TRBV4-1 and TRBJ1-4; D is unclear. The sequencing input was CD4+ T cells sorted from blood. CDR3 amino acids: CASRVRLATNEKLFF. In DNA form, the CDR3 reads TGCGCCAGCAGAGTGCGACTGGCAACTAATGAAAAACTGTTTTTT.